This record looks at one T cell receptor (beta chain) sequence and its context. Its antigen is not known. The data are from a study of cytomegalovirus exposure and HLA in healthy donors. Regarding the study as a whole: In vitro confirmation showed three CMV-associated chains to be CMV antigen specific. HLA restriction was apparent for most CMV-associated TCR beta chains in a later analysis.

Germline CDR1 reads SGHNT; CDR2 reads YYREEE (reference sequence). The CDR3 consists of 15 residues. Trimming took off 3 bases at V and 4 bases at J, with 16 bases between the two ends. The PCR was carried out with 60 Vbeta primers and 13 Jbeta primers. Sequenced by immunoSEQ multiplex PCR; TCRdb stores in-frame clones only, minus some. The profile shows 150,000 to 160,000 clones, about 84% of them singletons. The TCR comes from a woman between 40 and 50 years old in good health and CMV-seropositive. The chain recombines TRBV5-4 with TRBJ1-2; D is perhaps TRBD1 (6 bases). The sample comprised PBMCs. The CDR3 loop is CASSSTGPDGYGYTF. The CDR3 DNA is TGTGCCAGCAGCTCCACAGGGCCCGATGGCTATGGCTACACCTTC.